This TCR beta chain was captured by sequencing in a study of beta chain features in type 1 diabetes. Study information: Comparable age, gender and cell yields were observed in patients relative to healthy donors. Findings and limits, study-wide: When Type 1 diabetes patients were examined, their TCRB CDR3s proved moderately but significantly shorter in all four CD4+ subsets.

Only one heparinised blood draw was taken per donor, and its volume averaged about 120 mL. Investigators reverse transcribed all isolated RNA, so they sequenced expressed TCRB transcripts. The table came from immunoSEQ multiplex PCR; TCRdb's copy has only in-frame clones and leaves some out. Of hundreds of thousands of clones in the sample, approximately 15% are singletons; the top ten hold roughly 0.015%. CDR3 size: 11 residues. V was shortened by 6 bases and J by 4 bases, with 4 bases between the two germline ends. Germline CDR1 and CDR2: MNHNS and SASEGT. With respect to this clone: Its antigen is as yet unknown.

The TCR comes from a man aged 18 to 30 with type 1 diabetes. Material: naive CD4+ T cells from blood. V is TRBV6-1 and J is TRBJ2-1, with D unresolved. The CDR3 sequence is CASRQYNEQFF. The CDR3 nucleotides read TGTGCCAGCAGACAGTACAATGAGCAGTTCTTC.